Listed below are T cell receptor beta chains from one sample, sequenced in a study of Graves' ophthalmopathy and Graves' hyperthyroidism. TCRdb analysed the multiplex PCR reads with MiXCR anew, one entry per CDR3 protein. Of about 1.2 million distinct CDR3 sequences listed, 35% to 40% were seen once; the top ten hold roughly 11%. The sample consisted of peripheral blood or thyroid tissue (not recorded which). These receptor sequences come from an adult man with Graves' hyperthyroidism. CDR3s include the opening cysteine and the closing phenylalanine or tryptophan. The order of the fields is CDR3 length, V gene, CDR3 protein.

len: 14
v_gene: TRBV12-3/TRBV12-4
CDR3aa: CASTAGTSTDTQYF

len: 18
v_gene: TRBV28
CDR3aa: CASSAPVPGGARSAEAFF

len: 13
v_gene: TRBV20-1
CDR3aa: CSARPGEIYGYTF

len: 12
v_gene: TRBV6-1
CDR3aa: CASSDSGETQYF

len: 14
v_gene: TRBV4-3
CDR3aa: CASSQDQGYTEAFF

len: 16
v_gene: TRBV29-1
CDR3aa: CSVEASGTGGSYEQYF

len: 17
v_gene: TRBV20-1
CDR3aa: CSARGPGVKDRNQPQHF

len: 14
v_gene: TRBV6-6
CDR3aa: CASSYTGGEETQYF

len: 17
v_gene: TRBV20-1
CDR3aa: CSASRQGRWWNGSPLHF

len: 14
v_gene: TRBV5-1
CDR3aa: CASSSIQGDTEAFF

len: 16
v_gene: TRBV20-1
CDR3aa: CSARDFDFQSMGTQYF

len: 15
v_gene: TRBV5-1
CDR3aa: CASSPTGEVNQPQHF

len: 11
v_gene: TRBV29-1
CDR3aa: CSVVTDSEAFF

len: 19
v_gene: TRBV4-3
CDR3aa: CASSQDSGHRGSGANVLTF

len: 13
v_gene: TRBV5-1
CDR3aa: CASSLESPYEQYF

len: 17
v_gene: TRBV19
CDR3aa: CASSIVGSGRHTDTQYF

len: 20
v_gene: TRBV9
CDR3aa: CASSVATSTGTGNMNTEAFF

len: 15
v_gene: TRBV2
CDR3aa: CASRPGTGGFQPQHF

len: 12
v_gene: TRBV6-6
CDR3aa: CASRQADQPQHF

len: 15
v_gene: TRBV20-1
CDR3aa: CSARARFGRNTEAFF

len: 15
v_gene: TRBV11-2
CDR3aa: CASSLEVGSAYEQYF

len: 11
v_gene: TRBV7-2
CDR3aa: CASAGRRELFF

len: 15
v_gene: TRBV28
CDR3aa: CASSLRGDGITEAFF

len: 15
v_gene: TRBV10-3
CDR3aa: CAISESSDSYTEAFF

len: 12
v_gene: TRBV9
CDR3aa: CASSGGSDEQYF

len: 13
v_gene: TRBV10-3
CDR3aa: CAISDQAGETQYF

len: 16
v_gene: TRBV10-3
CDR3aa: CAISDPGGRRVGEQYF

len: 14
v_gene: TRBV19
CDR3aa: CASSKGRINQPQHF

len: 15
v_gene: TRBV5-4
CDR3aa: CASSSKTKFSYGYTF

len: 15
v_gene: TRBV2
CDR3aa: CASARAAGGAYEQYF

len: 12
v_gene: TRBV2
CDR3aa: CASMQRWETQYF

len: 11
v_gene: TRBV19
CDR3aa: CASTSTGRAFF